These 2 T cell receptor beta chains originate from one sample sequenced in a study of breast tumors, draining lymph nodes, adjacent tissues. TCRdb fed the multiplex PCR reads into MiXCR, producing one record per CDR3 protein. The sample yields roughly 86,000 distinct CDR3 sequences, approximately 19% seen once. Breast cancer patients provided tissue from their axillary draining lymph nodes. The sequencing input was axillary lymph node tissue. These receptors were taken from a female donor with breast cancer. Some clones in this sample may be carry-over from other donors' samples.

This clonotype came up many times. This chain uses TRBV19 with TRBJ2-7; no firm D call. The CDR3 is made up of 13 amino acids. CDR1 is LNHDA, CDR2 SQIVND, per germline (reference sequence). Trimming left V 6 bases short and J 2 bases short, with 11 bases between. This CDR3 is CASSPGPTYEQYF. The CDR3 DNA reads TGTGCCAGTAGCCCGGGCCCAACCTACGAGCAGTACTTC.

This clonotype was seen repeatedly, ten times or more. The chain carries TRBV7-2 and TRBJ2-2; D might be TRBD1 (6 bases). The germline V and J ends were trimmed by 7 bases and 0 bases, with 12 bases remaining between them. CDR3 length: 15 amino acids. CDR1 and CDR2 from the germline V gene are SGHTA and FQGNSA. CDR3 nucleotide sequence: TGTGCCAGCATTAAACAGGGCGCGAACACCGGGGAGCTGTTTTTT. Amino acids: CASIKQGANTGELFF.